Listed below are T cell receptor beta chains from one sample, sequenced in a study of CD8 T cells in ankylosing spondylitis. TCRdb analysed the 5' RACE reads with MiXCR anew, one entry per CDR3 protein. Of fewer than 250,000 distinct CDR3 sequences in the sample, roughly a tenth were seen once. The sequenced sample was blood, either unsorted or a sorted T cell fraction (not recorded which). The source is a male donor with ankylosing spondylitis or in good health (not recorded which). Each CDR3 is given with its conserved first and last residue. The D gene is left open where the match is weak. Clone size appears in some rows only: once, few, many, or a class for an expanded clone.

TRBJ1-5 | many | TRBV5-1 | - | CASSLAGGETQPQHF | TGCGCCAGCAGCTTGGCCGGAGGGGAAACTCAGCCCCAGCATTTT
TRBJ2-3 | few | TRBV12-3/TRBV12-4 | TRBD1 | CASSWDRGPDTQYF | TGTGCCAGCAGTTGGGACAGGGGGCCAGATACGCAGTATTTT
TRBJ2-3 | many | TRBV7-3 | - | CATSPGGGTDTQYF | TGTGCCACCTCCCCCGGGGGAGGCACAGATACGCAGTATTTT
TRBJ2-3 | many | TRBV28 | - | CASSLGDTVPPDTQYF | TGTGCCAGCAGTTTAGGGGACACGGTACCCCCAGATACGCAGTATTTT
TRBJ2-7 | - | TRBV5-6 | - | CASSAYRVEGFNEQYF | TGTGCCAGCAGCGCCTACAGGGTCGAAGGTTTTAACGAGCAGTACTTC
TRBJ2-2 | many | TRBV3-1 | TRBD1 | CASSRPQGSGELFF | TGTGCCAGCAGCCGACCACAGGGGTCCGGGGAGCTGTTTTTT
TRBJ2-2 | few | TRBV12-3/TRBV12-4 | - | CANAPTGTGELFF | TGTGCCAACGCACCCACAGGCACCGGGGAGCTGTTTTTT
TRBJ2-2 | - | TRBV24-1 | - | CATGVGTLVGTGELFF | TGTGCCACCGGAGTCGGGACTCTAGTCGGCACCGGGGAGCTGTTTTTT
TRBJ2-5 | - | TRBV14 | - | CASSHRLEEAQYF | TGTGCCAGCAGCCACAGACTAGAGGAGGCCCAGTACTTC
TRBJ2-5 | - | TRBV29-1 | TRBD1 | CSGKDRVQETQYF | TGCAGCGGTAAGGACAGGGTTCAAGAGACCCAGTACTTC
TRBJ2-5 | many | TRBV5-6 | TRBD2 | CASSSLGTSGGPQETQYF | TGTGCCAGCAGCTCTCTCGGGACTAGCGGGGGGCCCCAAGAGACCCAGTACTTC
TRBJ1-3 | many | TRBV7-8 | TRBD1 | CASSSGTAYSGNTIYF | TGTGCCAGCAGCTCCGGGACAGCTTACTCTGGAAACACCATATATTTT
TRBJ1-4 | few | TRBV7-3 | - | CASSLTGARSEKLFF | TGTGCCAGCAGCTTAACCGGGGCGCGGAGTGAAAAACTGTTTTTT
TRBJ2-3 | few | TRBV20-1 | - | CSAALDSPTDTQYF | TGCAGTGCTGCACTAGACTCCCCCACAGATACGCAGTATTTT
TRBJ1-1 | many | TRBV29-1 | - | CSARTILNTEAFF | TGCAGCGCTAGGACAATTCTGAACACTGAAGCTTTCTTT
TRBJ1-1 | many | TRBV11-2 | - | CASSLVVRTENTEAFF | TGTGCCAGCAGCTTAGTAGTCAGGACAGAGAACACTGAAGCTTTCTTT
TRBJ2-5 | many | TRBV10-3 | TRBD2 | CAISEPLAGVVETQYF | TGTGCCATCAGTGAACCACTAGCGGGGGTGGTAGAGACCCAGTACTTC
TRBJ2-2 | few | TRBV6-4 | - | CASNLDNTGELFF | TGTGCCAGCAATTTAGATAACACCGGGGAGCTGTTTTTT
TRBJ2-2 | many | TRBV20-1 | - | CSATGGNTGELFF | TGCAGTGCTACCGGGGGAAACACCGGGGAGCTGTTTTTT
TRBJ1-2 | few | TRBV5-1 | TRBD1 | CASSHPVRGDGYTF | TGCGCCAGCAGCCACCCGGTCAGGGGGGATGGCTACACCTTC
TRBJ2-3 | many | TRBV5-6 | - | CASSLAPGTDTQYF | TGTGCCAGCAGCTTGGCGCCCGGTACAGATACGCAGTATTTT
TRBJ2-2 | - | TRBV12-3/TRBV12-4 | TRBD1 | CASSFETGGRTGELFF | TGTGCCAGCAGTTTCGAGACAGGGGGGAGAACCGGGGAGCTGTTTTTT
TRBJ2-5 | - | TRBV24-1 | - | CATSDSFRADQETQYF | TGTGCCACCAGTGATTCATTCAGGGCCGACCAAGAGACCCAGTACTTC
TRBJ1-4 | many | TRBV20-1 | - | CSAAGLFNEKLFF | TGCAGTGCTGCAGGATTGTTTAATGAAAAACTGTTTTTT
TRBJ2-1 | few | TRBV4-2 | TRBD2 | CASSQEVLAGGGGEQFF | TGTGCCAGCAGCCAAGAGGTACTAGCGGGGGGAGGGGGGGAGCAGTTCTTC
TRBJ2-2 | many | TRBV7-7 | - | CASSLHRGTGELFF | TGTGCTAGCAGCTTACACCGGGGCACCGGGGAGCTGTTTTTT
TRBJ1-5 | - | TRBV5-1 | - | CASSLDGDSNQPQHF | TGCGCCAGCAGCTTGGATGGGGATAGCAATCAGCCCCAGCATTTT
TRBJ1-4 | - | TRBV30 | - | CAWSEVGPASYEKLFF | TGTGCCTGGAGTGAGGTCGGGCCCGCCTCGTATGAAAAACTGTTTTTT
TRBJ2-1 | many | TRBV12-3/TRBV12-4 | - | CASTRLTGSYNEQFF | TGTGCCAGCACCCGACTAACCGGGAGCTACAATGAGCAGTTCTTC
TRBJ2-5 | many | TRBV7-3 | TRBD2 | CASSLRESWGRLAGGQETQYF | TGTGCCAGCAGCTTAAGGGAGAGTTGGGGGCGACTAGCGGGGGGCCAAGAGACCCAGTACTTC
TRBJ1-1 | many | TRBV12-3/TRBV12-4 | - | CASRGDTLGTEAFF | TGTGCCAGCAGAGGGGACACCTTGGGGACTGAAGCTTTCTTT
TRBJ1-1 | - | TRBV12-3/TRBV12-4 | - | CASSGGGFTEAFF | TGTGCCAGCAGTGGGGGGGGATTCACTGAAGCTTTCTTT
TRBJ1-1 | many | TRBV12-3/TRBV12-4 | - | CASRTHSSQGGEAFF | TGTGCCAGCAGAACCCACTCCTCACAGGGCGGGGAAGCTTTCTTT
TRBJ1-6 | many | TRBV5-1 | - | CASSLDPGGAPLHF | TGCGCCAGCAGCTTGGACCCGGGAGGGGCACCCCTCCACTTT
TRBJ1-2 | many | TRBV10-3 | TRBD1 | CAISPGQGANYGYTF | TGTGCCATCAGTCCGGGACAGGGGGCTAACTATGGCTACACCTTC
TRBJ2-1 | few | TRBV20-1 | TRBD2 | CSAKLILAGFNEQFF | TGCAGTGCTAAGTTAATACTAGCGGGGTTCAATGAGCAGTTCTTC
TRBJ2-1 | many | TRBV18 | - | CASSSQGARGEQFF | TGTGCCAGCTCATCTCAGGGTGCACGGGGTGAGCAGTTCTTC
TRBJ2-2 | - | TRBV9 | - | CASSVGGAHTGELFF | TGTGCCAGCAGCGTAGGGGGGGCTCACACCGGGGAGCTGTTTTTT
TRBJ2-1 | many | TRBV29-1 | - | CSVAGEFGQFF | TGCAGCGTTGCAGGGGAATTTGGGCAGTTCTTC
TRBJ2-1 | few | TRBV7-7 | TRBD1 | CASSPQGRRIAYNEQFF | TGTGCTAGCAGCCCACAGGGGAGACGCATCGCCTACAATGAGCAGTTCTTC
TRBJ1-2 | - | TRBV7-9 | TRBD1 | CASSLDWDRGGYTF | TGTGCCAGCAGCTTAGACTGGGACAGGGGCGGCTACACCTTC
TRBJ1-6 | many | TRBV28 | - | CASSGGQENSPLHF | TGTGCCAGCAGTGGGGGCCAAGAGAATTCACCCCTCCACTTT
TRBJ2-5 | - | TRBV7-9 | - | CASSFGGNQEPQYF | TGTGCCAGCAGCTTCGGGGGAAATCAAGAGCCCCAGTACTTC
TRBJ2-3 | many | TRBV29-1 | - | CSVDEDSTDTQYF | TGCAGCGTTGATGAGGACAGCACAGATACGCAGTATTTT